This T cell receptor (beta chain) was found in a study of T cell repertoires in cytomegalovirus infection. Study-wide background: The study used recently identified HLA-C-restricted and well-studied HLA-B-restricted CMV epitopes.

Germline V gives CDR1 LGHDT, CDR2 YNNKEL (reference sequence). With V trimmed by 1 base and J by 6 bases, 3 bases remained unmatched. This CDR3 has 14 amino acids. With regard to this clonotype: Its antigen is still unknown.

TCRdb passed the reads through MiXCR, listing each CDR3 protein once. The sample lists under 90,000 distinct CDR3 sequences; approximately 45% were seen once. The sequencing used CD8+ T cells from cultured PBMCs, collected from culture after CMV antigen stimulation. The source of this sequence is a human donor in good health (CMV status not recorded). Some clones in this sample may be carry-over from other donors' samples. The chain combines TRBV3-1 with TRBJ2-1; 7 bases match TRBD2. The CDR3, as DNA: TGTGCCAGCAGCCAAGGTACTAGCGTCAATGAGCAGTTCTTC. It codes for CASSQGTSVNEQFF.